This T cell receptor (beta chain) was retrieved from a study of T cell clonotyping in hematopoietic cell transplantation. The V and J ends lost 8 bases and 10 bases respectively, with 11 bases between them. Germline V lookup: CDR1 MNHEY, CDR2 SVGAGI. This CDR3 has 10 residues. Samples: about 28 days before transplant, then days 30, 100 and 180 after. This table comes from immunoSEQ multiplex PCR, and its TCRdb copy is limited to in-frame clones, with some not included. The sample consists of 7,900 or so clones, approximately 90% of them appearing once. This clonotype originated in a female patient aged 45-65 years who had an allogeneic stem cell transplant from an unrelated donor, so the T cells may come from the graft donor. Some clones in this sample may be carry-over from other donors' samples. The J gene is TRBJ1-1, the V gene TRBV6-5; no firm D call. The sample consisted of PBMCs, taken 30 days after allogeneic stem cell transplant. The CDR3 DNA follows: TGTGCCAGCGGCACCAATGGAGCTTTCTTT. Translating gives CASGTNGAFF.